The rows below give T cell receptor beta chains drawn from one sample of a study of monozygotic twins with inflammatory bowel disease. From the 5' RACE reads, TCRdb lists one entry per CDR3 protein and no DNA. The listing contains fewer than 200,000 distinct CDR3 sequences. The sequencing input was blood. Receptors originate from a human donor with ulcerative colitis or Crohn's disease, or a healthy co-twin of an affected twin (not recorded which). Each CDR3 is given with its conserved first and last residue.

>TRBJ1-6|17|TRBV6-5
CASSYSRSAGYNSPLHF
>TRBJ2-6|15|TRBV5-6
CASSNRGYGANVLTF
>TRBJ1-1|13|TRBV9
CASSVGHMGEALF
>TRBJ1-4|13|TRBV7-9
CASSLGGVEKLFF
>TRBJ2-5|14|TRBV12-3/TRBV12-4
CASSLRRRGETQYF
>TRBJ2-5|14|TRBV30
CAWSVQDRKETQYF
>TRBJ2-1|14|TRBV4-1
CASSPRDGESEQFF
>TRBJ1-5|14|TRBV28
CASSRKYSNQPQHF
>TRBJ2-5|15|TRBV7-8
CASSLTDRAAETQYF
>TRBJ2-1|17|TRBV9
CASSVGMAGTGYNEQFF
>TRBJ1-1|14|TRBV12-3/TRBV12-4
CASARDRGSTEAFF
>TRBJ2-3|17|TRBV4-1
CASSRRPRREEADTQYF
>TRBJ2-1|14|TRBV6-5
CASSYSDQYNEQFF
>TRBJ1-1|14|TRBV12-3/TRBV12-4
CASSLGRGVGEAFF
>TRBJ1-5|15|TRBV2
CASRSGTVGNQPQHF
>TRBJ1-3|15|TRBV20-1
CSAQTATGSGNTIYF
>TRBJ2-1|19|TRBV11-2
CASSARGRGGVGSYNEQFF
>TRBJ1-6|14|TRBV10-3
CATSHGGLNSPLHF
>TRBJ2-1|15|TRBV12-3/TRBV12-4
CASSSTGGSYNEQFF
>TRBJ2-5|11|TRBV7-9
CASSIKETQYF
>TRBJ1-2|15|TRBV15
CATSREPYTNYGYTF
>TRBJ2-1|18|TRBV27
CASSPPRVSGRTYNEQFF